The rows below give T cell receptor beta chains drawn from one sample of a study of cytomegalovirus exposure and HLA in healthy donors. Profiled with immunoSEQ multiplex PCR; TCRdb holds only in-frame clones, not every one. The sample lists about 160,000 clones, 87% occurring once. The sequencing sample was made of PBMCs. The receptor set was obtained from a woman aged 25 to 39 in good health and CMV-seronegative. Both conserved end residues are part of each CDR3. Each record gives: CDR3 length, J gene, D gene, V gene, clone size, CDR3 protein, CDR3 DNA. D genes are given only for firm matches. Where a row states a size, it is once, few, many or the class of an expanded clone; other rows omit it.

CDR3 length: 18
J gene: TRBJ2-2
D gene: NA
V gene: TRBV5-1
clone size: NA
CDR3 protein: CASSLWSRAGRNTGELFF
CDR3 DNA: TGCGCCAGCAGCTTGTGGAGCCGGGCGGGGAGAAACACCGGGGAGCTGTTTTTT

CDR3 length: 15
J gene: TRBJ1-5
D gene: TRBD1
V gene: TRBV6-1
clone size: NA
CDR3 protein: CASREDRGSNQPQHF
CDR3 DNA: TGTGCCAGCAGGGAGGACAGGGGGAGCAATCAGCCCCAGCATTTT

CDR3 length: 14
J gene: TRBJ2-7
D gene: NA
V gene: TRBV11-3
clone size: NA
CDR3 protein: CASSPAPGSGEQYF
CDR3 DNA: TGTGCCAGCAGCCCAGCTCCCGGGAGTGGAGAGCAGTACTTC

CDR3 length: 16
J gene: TRBJ1-1
D gene: TRBD1
V gene: TRBV5-1
clone size: few
CDR3 protein: CASSTGTGGGNTEAFF
CDR3 DNA: TGCGCCAGCAGCACCGGGACAGGGGGTGGAAACACTGAAGCTTTCTTT

CDR3 length: 15
J gene: TRBJ1-6
D gene: NA
V gene: TRBV19
clone size: NA
CDR3 protein: CASTPGWGRGSPLHF
CDR3 DNA: TGTGCCAGTACCCCTGGATGGGGAAGGGGTTCACCCCTCCACTTT

CDR3 length: 16
J gene: TRBJ2-7
D gene: TRBD2
V gene: TRBV7-2
clone size: NA
CDR3 protein: CASSYTSGGASYEQYF
CDR3 DNA: TGTGCCAGCAGCTACACTAGCGGGGGGGCTTCCTACGAGCAGTACTTC

CDR3 length: 14
J gene: TRBJ1-6
D gene: NA
V gene: TRBV10-2
clone size: NA
CDR3 protein: CASRTTGKDSPLHF
CDR3 DNA: TGCGCCAGCAGAACTACAGGGAAAGATTCACCCCTCCACTTT

CDR3 length: 15
J gene: TRBJ1-5
D gene: TRBD1
V gene: TRBV28
clone size: NA
CDR3 protein: CASSLPGTGSGAQHF
CDR3 DNA: TGTGCCAGCAGTTTACCCGGGACAGGGTCAGGGGCCCAGCATTTT

CDR3 length: 18
J gene: TRBJ1-4
D gene: TRBD1
V gene: TRBV27
clone size: NA
CDR3 protein: CASSLGRQGRATNEKLFF
CDR3 DNA: TGTGCCAGCAGTTTAGGAAGACAGGGTAGGGCAACTAATGAAAAACTGTTTTTT

CDR3 length: 15
J gene: TRBJ2-3
D gene: TRBD2
V gene: TRBV9
clone size: NA
CDR3 protein: CASSVTGGEPDTQYF
CDR3 DNA: TGTGCCAGCAGCGTAACCGGGGGGGAGCCAGATACGCAGTATTTT

CDR3 length: 16
J gene: TRBJ2-2
D gene: TRBD1
V gene: TRBV5-1
clone size: NA
CDR3 protein: CASSQATGVGTGELFF
CDR3 DNA: TGCGCCAGCAGCCAGGCGACAGGGGTCGGCACCGGGGAGCTGTTTTTT

CDR3 length: 12
J gene: TRBJ2-7
D gene: NA
V gene: TRBV7-9
clone size: NA
CDR3 protein: CASSAQGSEQYF
CDR3 DNA: TGTGCCAGCAGCGCACAGGGTTCCGAGCAGTACTTC

CDR3 length: 18
J gene: TRBJ2-2
D gene: TRBD1
V gene: TRBV5-1
clone size: NA
CDR3 protein: CASSLRDRGSSNTGELFF
CDR3 DNA: TGCGCCAGCAGCTTGCGGGACAGGGGGTCGTCGAACACCGGGGAGCTGTTTTTT